The next 5 T cell receptor beta chains were all read from a single sample in a study of cytomegalovirus exposure and HLA in healthy donors. This PCR relied on a set of 60 Vbeta primers and 13 Jbeta primers. Some clones are missing from TCRdb's copy, which holds only in-frame ones; the method was immunoSEQ multiplex PCR. The sample records fewer than 200,000 clones, around 80% being singletons. The sequenced sample was PBMCs. These receptor sequences come from a woman aged 40 to 50 in good health and CMV-seronegative.

The genes are TRBV20-1 and TRBJ2-1; tentative D call: TRBD2 (6 bases). Germline lookup yields CDR1 DFQATT and CDR2 SNEGSKA (reference sequence). Trimming shortened V by 6 bases and J by 9 bases, and 12 bases separated the two germline ends. This CDR3 comprises 11 residues. The CDR3 nucleotides read TGCAGTGCCTCTGGAGGGTGTGAGCAGTTCTTC. Amino acids: CSASGGCEQFF.

V usage is TRBV9 and J usage is TRBJ1-1; 10 nucleotides match TRBD1. The CDR3 extends over 14 amino acids. Trimming cost V 4 bases and J 6 bases; bases outside gene matches: 6. The germline gives CDR1 SGDLS, CDR2 YYNGEE. The CDR3 nucleotides are TGTGCCAGCAGCATCGACAGGGGGCGGGCTGAAGCTTTCTTT. This codes for CASSIDRGRAEAFF. Supplemented by reference TRBV9 and TRBJ1-1, the full variable domain reads DSGVTQTPKHLITATGQRVTLRCSPRSGDLSVYWYQQSLDQGLQFLIQYYNGEERAKGNILERFSAQQFPDLHSELNLSSLELGDSALYFCASSIDRGRAEAFFGQGTRLTVV.

The rearrangement uses TRBV5-1 and TRBJ1-1; TRBD1 aligns across 9 bases. Trimming at V came to 2 bases and at J to 6 bases, leaving 8 bases not matched to a gene. The germline gives CDR1 SGHRS, CDR2 YFSETQ. The CDR3 runs to 15 residues. The CDR3 is CASSLTGTGKSEAFF. The CDR3 region has the DNA TGCGCCAGCAGCTTAACCGGGACAGGGAAATCTGAAGCTTTCTTT.

V and J are TRBV7-9 and TRBJ2-5; TRBD1 matches 7 bases. The CDR3 runs 14 residues. Germline lookup yields CDR1 SEHNR and CDR2 FQNEAQ (reference sequence). J lost 2 bases, V lost 5 bases, and 5 bases had no gene match. CDR3 residues: CASSHRDRQETQYF. In nucleotides, the CDR3 is TGTGCCAGCAGCCACCGGGACAGACAAGAGACCCAGTACTTC.

V and J are TRBV5-1 and TRBJ2-1, with D perhaps TRBD2 (5 bases). Trimming pared 4 bases from V and 0 bases from J, leaving 11 bases between. Germline V gene data show CDR1 as SGHRS and CDR2 as YFSETQ. This CDR3 has 15 residues. In DNA form, the CDR3 reads TGCGCCAGCAGCCGGGATTTCAGCTCCTACAATGAGCAGTTCTTC. Residues: CASSRDFSSYNEQFF.